These 5 T cell receptor beta chains share one sample of origin, sequenced in a study of cytomegalovirus exposure and HLA in healthy donors. PCR amplification relied on 60 Vbeta primers (plus 13 Jbeta primers). Measured with immunoSEQ multiplex PCR; TCRdb has only the in-frame clones, and not every one. This sample carries 140,000 to 150,000 clones, around four fifths of them seen once, and the ten largest clones take about 2.5%. The sample comprised PBMCs. The source is a boy aged 2 to 10 in good health and CMV-seronegative.

This clone was counted only a few times. This chain connects TRBV6-1 to TRBJ2-3, with 8 bases aligning to TRBD2. This CDR3 contains 15 residues. V dropped 2 bases and J dropped 4; count of bases not matched to a gene: 5. Per germline, CDR1 MNHNS and CDR2 SASEGT. This CDR3 reads CASSESTGGPDTQYF. CDR3 nucleotide sequence: TGTGCCAGCAGTGAAAGTACGGGGGGGCCAGATACGCAGTATTTT.

The CDR3 DNA sequence: TGTGCCAGCAGGCCTACCACTAGCGGGAACGCAGATACGCAGTATTTT. This codes for CASRPTTSGNADTQYF. This chain uses TRBV27 with TRBJ2-3; TRBD2 aligns across 10 bases. Germline trimming cut 6 bases from V and 4 bases from J; bases unmatched to any gene: 10. There are 16 residues in the CDR3. Germline V lookup: CDR1 MNHEY, CDR2 SMNVEV (reference sequence).

The V call is TRBV12-5, the J call TRBJ1-2; D not certain. Per germline, CDR1 LGHNT and CDR2 FRNRAP. This CDR3 has 16 amino acids. Trimming removed 1 base from V and 7 bases from J, with 19 bases in between. Here the CDR3 DNA reads TGTGCTAGTGGTTTGGACCCGGTAAACAGCCATACTGGCTACACCTTC. Translating it yields CASGLDPVNSHTGYTF.

This chain links TRBV4-3 with TRBJ2-7; D is perhaps TRBD1 (5 bases). This CDR3 is built from 16 residues. V dropped 0 bases and J dropped 4 bases, with 16 bases sitting between them. The V gene's germline CDR1 is LGHNA and CDR2 YSLEER. The CDR3 protein is CASSQDIGHQSYEQYF. The CDR3 DNA is TGCGCCAGCAGCCAAGATATAGGACATCAGTCTTACGAGCAGTACTTC.

This rearrangement joins TRBV13 to TRBJ1-3; the match to TRBD1 covers 11 bases. Germline loops: CDR1 PRHDT, CDR2 FYEKMQ (reference sequence). V shed 4 bases, J shed 2 bases, and the junction held 1 base outside the gene matches. The CDR3 consists of 15 residues. CDR3 loop: CASSSGQGAGNTIYF. The CDR3, as DNA: TGTGCCAGCAGCTCGGGACAGGGGGCTGGAAACACCATATATTTT.